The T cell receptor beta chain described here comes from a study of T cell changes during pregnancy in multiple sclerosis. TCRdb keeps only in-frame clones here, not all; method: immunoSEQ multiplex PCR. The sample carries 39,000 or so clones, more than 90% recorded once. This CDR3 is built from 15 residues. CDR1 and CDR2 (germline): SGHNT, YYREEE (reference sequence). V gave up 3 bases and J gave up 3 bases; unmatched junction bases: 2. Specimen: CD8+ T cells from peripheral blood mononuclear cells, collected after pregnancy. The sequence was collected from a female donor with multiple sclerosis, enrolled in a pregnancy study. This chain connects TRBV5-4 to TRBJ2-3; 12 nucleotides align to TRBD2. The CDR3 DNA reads TGTGCCAGCAGCTCTCTAGCGGGAGGGACAGATACGCAGTATTTT. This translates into CASSSLAGGTDTQYF.